Following are 7 T cell receptor beta chains from one sample sequenced in a study of blood T cell repertoires in COVID-19. TCRdb keeps only in-frame clones here, not all; method: immunoSEQ multiplex PCR. The table includes fewer than 120,000 clones, over 60% detected once. Sequencing input: peripheral blood. Source of these receptors: a woman older than 75 with acute or convalescent COVID-19.

In its sample, this clone was seen a few times. V and J are TRBV5-1 and TRBJ2-4; D is perhaps TRBD2 (7 bases). V lost 5 bases to trimming and J lost 7 bases, with 16 bases between them. Germline V CDR1 and CDR2: SGHRS, YFSETQ. This CDR3 comprises 14 residues. CDR3 residues: CASSKGGAGNIQYF. CDR3 DNA: TGCGCCAGCAGTAAGGGGGGGGCCGGTAACATTCAGTACTTC.

This chain connects TRBV5-1 to TRBJ1-2; D not resolved. This CDR3 has 14 amino acids. The germline V and J ends were trimmed by 1 base and 0 bases, with 7 bases remaining between them. The germline V gene encodes CDR1 SGHRS and CDR2 YFSETQ. The CDR3 DNA reads TGCGCCAGCAGCTTGTTGGCCACTAACTATGGCTACACCTTC. It specifies CASSLLATNYGYTF.

The chain recombines TRBV9 with TRBJ2-7; 9 nucleotides line up with TRBD2. Per the germline V gene, CDR1 is SGDLS and CDR2 is YYNGEE. The ends lost 0 bases at V and 2 bases at J; junction bases unmatched: 3. The length of the CDR3 is 15 residues. CDR3 sequence (DNA): TGTGCCAGCAGCGTAGCGGCTAGCGGGACCTACGAGCAGTACTTC. Translation: CASSVAASGTYEQYF. Using reference TRBV9 and TRBJ2-7 for the parts outside the CDR3, the full variable domain is DSGVTQTPKHLITATGQRVTLRCSPRSGDLSVYWYQQSLDQGLQFLIQYYNGEERAKGNILERFSAQQFPDLHSELNLSSLELGDSALYFCASSVAASGTYEQYFGPGTRLTVT.

This clone appeared a single time. The chain combines TRBV13 with TRBJ2-3; 12 nucleotides agree with TRBD2. This CDR3 comprises 19 residues. V lost 2 bases, J lost 0 bases, and 9 bases stayed unmatched. The germline CDR1 and CDR2 sequences are PRHDT and FYEKMQ (reference sequence). As DNA, the CDR3 is TGTGCCAGCAGCTTACTCACGACTAGCGGGGGTTTTAGCACAGATACGCAGTATTTT. Translation: CASSLLTTSGGFSTDTQYF.

The V and J genes are TRBV30 and TRBJ2-1; 7 bases are shared with TRBD2. The germline V gene encodes CDR1 GTSNPN and CDR2 SVGIG (reference sequence). The CDR3 runs to 15 residues. Germline trimming cut 4 bases from V and 0 bases from J; bases unmatched to any gene: 6. This CDR3 is CAWMRGSSSYNEQFF. Here the CDR3 DNA reads TGTGCCTGGATGCGGGGGTCCAGCTCCTACAATGAGCAGTTCTTC.

V is TRBV27 and J is TRBJ2-1; weak D call: TRBD2 (7 bases). V lost 5 bases and J 6 bases, leaving 17 bases between the germline ends. Germline V gives CDR1 MNHEY, CDR2 SMNVEV (reference sequence). The CDR3 runs to 15 residues. The CDR3 sequence is CASSALRGGGNEQFF. The CDR3, as DNA: TGTGCCAGCAGTGCCTTGAGGGGAGGGGGCAATGAGCAGTTCTTC.

This chain links TRBV2 with TRBJ1-1, with D perhaps TRBD1 (5 bases). The V gene lost 7 bases and the J gene lost 4 bases, with 13 bases spanning the gap. This CDR3 has 13 amino acids. Germline CDR1 and CDR2: SNHLY and FYNNEI. The CDR3 protein is CASNKERGTEAFF. The CDR3 bases are TGTGCCAGCAACAAGGAAAGGGGCACTGAAGCTTTCTTT.